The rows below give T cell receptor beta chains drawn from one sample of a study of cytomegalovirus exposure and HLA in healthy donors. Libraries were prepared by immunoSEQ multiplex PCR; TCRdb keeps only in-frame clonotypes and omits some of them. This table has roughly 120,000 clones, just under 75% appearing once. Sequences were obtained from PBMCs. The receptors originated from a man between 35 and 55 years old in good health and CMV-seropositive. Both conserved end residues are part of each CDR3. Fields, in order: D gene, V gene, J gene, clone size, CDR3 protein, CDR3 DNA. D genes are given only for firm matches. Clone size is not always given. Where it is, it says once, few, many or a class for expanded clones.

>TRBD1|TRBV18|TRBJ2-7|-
CASSRTGGSEYEQYF
TGTGCCAGCTCCCGGACAGGGGGAAGTGAATACGAGCAGTACTTC
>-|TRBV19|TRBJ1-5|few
CASTGYRDDNQPQHF
TGTGCCAGTACCGGATACAGGGATGACAATCAGCCCCAGCATTTT
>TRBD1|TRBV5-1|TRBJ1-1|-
CASSEGRQGSNTEAFF
TGCGCCAGCAGCGAGGGGAGACAGGGGTCGAACACTGAAGCTTTCTTT
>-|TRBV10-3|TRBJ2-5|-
CAIRSNQEETQYF
TGTGCCATCAGGTCGAACCAGGAAGAGACCCAGTACTTC
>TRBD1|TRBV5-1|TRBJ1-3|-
CASSTGKSSGNTIYF
TGCGCCAGCTCGACAGGGAAGAGCTCTGGAAACACCATATATTTT
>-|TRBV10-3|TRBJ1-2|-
CAISGAGNYGYTF
TGTGCCATCAGTGGTGCGGGGAACTATGGCTACACCTTC
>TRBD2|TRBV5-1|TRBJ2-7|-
CASSLAGGGGPNEQYF
TGCGCCAGCAGCTTGGCCGGCGGGGGGGGCCCCAACGAGCAGTACTTC
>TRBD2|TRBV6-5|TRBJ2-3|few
CASTAGGTTDTQYF
TGTGCCAGCACCGCGGGGGGTACCACAGATACGCAGTATTTT
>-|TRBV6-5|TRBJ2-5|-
CASSYEKTQYF
TGTGCCAGCAGTTATGAGAAGACCCAGTACTTC
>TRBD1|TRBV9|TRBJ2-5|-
CASSVGTATQETQYF
TGTGCCAGCAGCGTCGGGACAGCTACCCAAGAGACCCAGTACTTC
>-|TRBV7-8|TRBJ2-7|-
CASSSQTGPSYEQYF
TGTGCCAGCAGCTCCCAGACAGGTCCCTCCTACGAGCAGTACTTC
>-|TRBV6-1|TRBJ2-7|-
CASSVSYEQYF
TGTGCCAGCAGTGTGAGCTACGAGCAGTACTTC
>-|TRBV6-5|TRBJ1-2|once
CASSYNRDGYTF
TGTGCCAGCAGTTACAACAGGGATGGCTACACCTTC
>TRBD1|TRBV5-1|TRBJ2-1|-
CASRQDRVEQFF
TGCGCCAGCAGGCAGGACAGGGTTGAGCAGTTCTTC
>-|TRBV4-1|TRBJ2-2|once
CASSQVDRNTGELFF
TGCGCCAGCAGCCAAGTGGACAGGAACACCGGGGAGCTGTTTTTT
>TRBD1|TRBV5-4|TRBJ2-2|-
CASSLQGANTGELFF
TGTGCCAGCAGCCTACAGGGGGCGAACACCGGGGAGCTGTTTTTT
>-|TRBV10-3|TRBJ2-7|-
CAIPGQGHEQYF
TGTGCCATCCCGGGTCAGGGTCACGAGCAGTACTTC
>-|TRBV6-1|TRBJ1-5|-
CASSEGRYNQPQHF
TGTGCCAGCAGTGAAGGGCGGTACAATCAGCCCCAGCATTTT
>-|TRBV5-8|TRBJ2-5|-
CASRPRGARETQYF
TGTGCCAGCAGGCCTAGGGGTGCCCGGGAGACCCAGTACTTC
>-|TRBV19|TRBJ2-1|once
CASTPTDISNNEQFF
TGTGCCAGTACCCCGACAGACATCAGCAACAATGAGCAGTTCTTC
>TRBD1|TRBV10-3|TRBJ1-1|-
CAISRQGTDAFF
TGTGCCATCAGCAGACAGGGTACAGATGCTTTCTTT